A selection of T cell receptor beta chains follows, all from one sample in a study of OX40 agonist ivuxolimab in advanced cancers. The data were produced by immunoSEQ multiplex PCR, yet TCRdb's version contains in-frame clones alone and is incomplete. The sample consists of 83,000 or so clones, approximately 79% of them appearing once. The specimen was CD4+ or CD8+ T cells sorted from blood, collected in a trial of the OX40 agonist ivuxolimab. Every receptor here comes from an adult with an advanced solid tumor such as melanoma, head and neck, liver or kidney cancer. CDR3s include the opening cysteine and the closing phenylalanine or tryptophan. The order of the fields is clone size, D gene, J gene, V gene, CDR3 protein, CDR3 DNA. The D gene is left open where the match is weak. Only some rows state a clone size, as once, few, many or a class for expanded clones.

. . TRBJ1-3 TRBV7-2 CASSLERYTIYF TGTGCCAGCAGCTTAGAGCGGTACACCATATATTTT
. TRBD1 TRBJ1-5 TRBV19 CASSPRQGTWFGDRQPQHF TGTGCCAGTAGTCCGCGACAGGGTACGTGGTTTGGGGACAGGCAGCCCCAGCATTTT
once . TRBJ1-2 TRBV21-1 CASSPRIRAGGYTF TGTGCCAGCAGCCCGCGGATTAGGGCAGGAGGCTACACCTTC
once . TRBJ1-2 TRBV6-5 CASSYTARDGYTF TGTGCCAGCAGTTACACCGCCCGGGACGGCTACACCTTC
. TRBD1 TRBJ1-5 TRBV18 CASSPGQGRRPQHF TGTGCCAGCTCCCCCGGACAGGGAAGGAGGCCCCAGCATTTT
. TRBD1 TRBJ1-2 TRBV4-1 CASSSESGQGYGYTF TGCGCCAGCAGCTCCGAGAGTGGACAGGGTTATGGCTACACCTTC
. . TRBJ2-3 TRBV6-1 CASSEDGDASTDTQYF TGTGCCAGCAGTGAAGACGGGGACGCAAGCACAGATACGCAGTATTTT
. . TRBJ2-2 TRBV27 CASSLTSFGTGELFF TGTGCCAGCAGTTTAACTAGCTTTGGCACCGGGGAGCTGTTTTTT
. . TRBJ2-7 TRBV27 CASSSAGTYEQYF TGTGCCAGCAGTTCGGCCGGAACCTACGAGCAGTACTTC
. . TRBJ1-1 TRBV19 CASRFSLNTEAFF TGTGCCAGTAGGTTCAGCCTAAACACTGAAGCTTTCTTT
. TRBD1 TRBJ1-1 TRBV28 CASSSGAWTGRPMNTEAFF TGTGCCAGCAGTTCTGGGGCCTGGACAGGTCGTCCCATGAACACTGAAGCTTTCTTT
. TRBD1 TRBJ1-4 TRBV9 CASSVSGTASDEKLFF TGTGCCAGCAGCGTCTCCGGGACAGCTTCCGATGAAAAACTGTTTTTT
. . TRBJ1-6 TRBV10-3 CAIRGGPGSPLHF TGTGCCATCAGGGGGGGGCCGGGTTCACCCCTCCACTTT
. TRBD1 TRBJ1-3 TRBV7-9 CASSLAYRGTASSGNTIYF TGTGCCAGCAGCTTAGCGTATCGGGGGACAGCGAGCTCTGGAAACACCATATATTTT
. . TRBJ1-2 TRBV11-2 CASSLDLGTTNYGYTF TGTGCCAGCAGCTTAGATCTAGGGACAACTAACTATGGCTACACCTTC
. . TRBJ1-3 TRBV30 CAWSVSGNTIYF TGTGCCTGGAGTGTATCTGGAAACACCATATATTTT
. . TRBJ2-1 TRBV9 CASSVGSTGYNEQFF TGTGCCAGCAGCGTAGGGTCGACGGGGTACAATGAGCAGTTCTTC
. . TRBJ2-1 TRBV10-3 CAIRGDLTYNEQFF TGTGCCATCAGGGGGGACTTAACCTACAATGAGCAGTTCTTC
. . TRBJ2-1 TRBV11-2 CASSPNRDEQFF TGTGCCAGCAGCCCAAACAGGGATGAGCAGTTCTTC
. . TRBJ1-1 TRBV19 CASTQGFEAFF TGTGCCAGTACCCAAGGATTCGAAGCTTTCTTT
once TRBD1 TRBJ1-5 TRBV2 CASNDRGEGQPQHF TGTGCCAGCAATGACAGGGGTGAAGGTCAGCCCCAGCATTTT
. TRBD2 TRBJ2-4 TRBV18 CASSQGLAGTRDIQYF TGTGCCAGCTCACAAGGACTAGCGGGGACGAGGGACATTCAGTACTTC
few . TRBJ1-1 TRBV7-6 CASSADLNTEAFF TGTGCCAGCAGCGCCGACCTGAACACTGAAGCTTTCTTT
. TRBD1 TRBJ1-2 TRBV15 CATSIGTGGDYGYTF TGTGCCACCAGCATAGGGACAGGGGGCGACTATGGCTACACCTTC
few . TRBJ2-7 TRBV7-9 CASSGRSYEQYF TGTGCCAGCTCGGGAAGATCCTACGAGCAGTACTTC
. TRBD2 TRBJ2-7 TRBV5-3 CARSLLAGRYEQYF TGTGCCAGAAGCTTACTAGCGGGGCGATACGAGCAGTACTTC
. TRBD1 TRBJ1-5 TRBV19 CASSIGTGGPQPQHF TGTGCCAGTAGCATCGGGACAGGGGGCCCTCAGCCCCAGCATTTT
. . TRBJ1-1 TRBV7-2 CASSPYLMGGARNTEAFF TGTGCCAGCAGCCCTTATTTAATGGGGGGCGCACGGAACACTGAAGCTTTCTTT
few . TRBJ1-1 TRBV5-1 CASSPGVMNTEAFF TGCGCCAGCAGCCCCGGGGTCATGAACACTGAAGCTTTCTTT
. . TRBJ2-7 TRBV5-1 CASSPLSAYEQYF TGCGCCAGCAGCCCCCTGTCCGCCTACGAGCAGTACTTC
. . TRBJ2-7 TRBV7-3 CASRRTMDYEQYF TGTGCCAGCAGACGGACTATGGATTACGAGCAGTACTTC
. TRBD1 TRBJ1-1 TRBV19 CASEKQGRWEAFF TGTGCCAGTGAAAAACAGGGGAGGTGGGAAGCTTTCTTT
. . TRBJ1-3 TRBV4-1 CASSQTVSGNTIYF TGCGCCAGCAGCCAGACGGTAAGCGGAAACACCATATATTTT
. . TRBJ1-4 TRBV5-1 CASSTGSTNEKLFF TGCGCCAGCAGCACCGGGTCGACTAATGAAAAACTGTTTTTT
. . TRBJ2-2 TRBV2 CASRTNTGELFF TGTGCCAGCAGGACGAACACCGGGGAGCTGTTTTTT
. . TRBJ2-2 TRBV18 CASSPRDTGELFF TGTGCCAGCTCACCACGGGACACCGGGGAGCTGTTTTTT
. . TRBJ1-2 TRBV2 CASSLTEDYGYTF TGTGCCAGCAGTTTAACCGAGGATTATGGCTACACCTTC
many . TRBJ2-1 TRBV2 CASSPQDRGYNEQFF TGTGCCAGCAGCCCCCAGGACAGAGGCTACAATGAGCAGTTCTTC
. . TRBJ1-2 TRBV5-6 CASSLRGGQGTHGYTF TGTGCCAGCAGCTTGAGGGGAGGGCAGGGTACCCATGGCTACACCTTC
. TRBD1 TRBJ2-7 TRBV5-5 CASSTLGQGARDF TGTGCCAGCAGCACCCTGGGACAGGGGGCTAGGGACTTC
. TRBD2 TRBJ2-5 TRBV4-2 CASSSAGVEETQYF TGTGCCAGCAGTTCGGCGGGGGTAGAGGAGACCCAGTACTTC
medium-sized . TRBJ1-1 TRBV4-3 CASTQNRGSTEAFF TGCGCCAGCACCCAAAATCGGGGAAGCACTGAAGCTTTCTTT
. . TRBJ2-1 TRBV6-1 CASSEDTVLPYNEQFF TGTGCCAGCAGTGAAGATACAGTCCTTCCCTACAATGAGCAGTTCTTC
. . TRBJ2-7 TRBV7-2 CASSLGIEQYF TGTGCCAGCAGCTTAGGGATCGAGCAGTACTTC
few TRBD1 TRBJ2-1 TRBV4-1 CASSWGQGAYNEQFF TGCGCCAGCAGCTGGGGACAGGGGGCTTACAATGAGCAGTTCTTC
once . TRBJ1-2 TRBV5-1 CASRVEVNYGYTF TGCGCCAGCAGGGTGGAGGTTAACTATGGCTACACCTTC
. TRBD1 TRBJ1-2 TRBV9 CASSLSGQGGYGYTF TGTGCCAGCAGCCTCTCGGGACAGGGTGGCTATGGCTACACCTTC
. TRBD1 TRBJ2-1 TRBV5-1 CASSSSTQGGEQFF TGCGCCAGCAGCTCCTCCACACAGGGGGGTGAGCAGTTCTTC
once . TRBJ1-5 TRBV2 CASRETEMRNQPQHF TGTGCCAGCAGAGAGACAGAAATGAGGAATCAGCCCCAGCATTTT
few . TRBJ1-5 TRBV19 CATSSSLNQPQHF TGTGCCACCAGCAGCAGCCTCAATCAGCCCCAGCATTTT
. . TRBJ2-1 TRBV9 CASSVVPGFEQFF TGTGCCAGCAGCGTAGTCCCAGGGTTTGAGCAGTTCTTC
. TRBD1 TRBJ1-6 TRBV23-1 CASSQGDRPIRADHF TGCGCCAGCAGTCAGGGGGACAGACCGATCCGGGCCGACCACTTT
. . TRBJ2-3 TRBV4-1 CASSQGTYSTDTQYF TGCGCCAGCAGCCAGGGTACCTACAGCACAGATACGCAGTATTTT